The T cell receptor (beta chain) under discussion was sequenced for a study of cytomegalovirus exposure and HLA in healthy donors. Across the study: In an earlier analysis, some 110 million unique TCR beta sequences were found from approximately 190 million T cells.

With 60 Vbeta and 13 Jbeta primers, the PCR was carried out. The assay was immunoSEQ multiplex PCR, and TCRdb's table has in-frame clones only and misses some. The data hold around 92,000 clones, with over 75% observed a single time. Comments on this clone: Its antigen is unidentified.

Study-wide findings and caveats: Certain sequence variants were highly shared and formed a cluster, and this cluster was likely a sequencing artifact.

The CDR3 sequence is 16 residues long. The V end lost 1 base, the J end lost 8 bases, and 16 bases lay between the germline ends. In germline, CDR1 is SGHRS, CDR2 YFSETQ. This chain links TRBV5-1 with TRBJ1-6; weak D call: TRBD1 (6 bases). The clonotype was recovered from a female donor in good health and CMV-seropositive. Specimen: PBMCs. CDR3 sequence reads: CASSLTPVQGYSPLHF. CDR3 DNA: TGCGCCAGCAGCTTGACACCTGTACAGGGATATTCACCCCTCCACTTT.